This note documents a single T cell receptor beta chain sequence. Original data processing: Nucleated cell counts were estimated from reference gene primer amplification. Using immunoSEQ multiplex PCR, the repertoire was profiled, and TCRdb retains in-frame clones only, with some absent. The DNA gave D and trimming, while V, J and clone size come from that table. The table has roughly 250,000 clones, around 84% seen once. The data originate from a study of blood T cell repertoires in COVID-19. As for the study in general: Collection of acute and convalescent COVID-19 samples took place in the United States, Italy and Spain.

J gave up 0 bases and V 1 base, and 8 bases lay outside the gene matches. Germline CDR1 is LGHNT and CDR2 is FRNRAP. The CDR3 covers 18 residues. Sequenced: peripheral blood. The chain uses TRBV12-5 and TRBJ2-7; 11 bases match TRBD1. This TCR derives from a man aged 35 to 55 with acute or convalescent COVID-19. The DNA for the CDR3 is TGTGCTAGTGGTTTGGCCTCATCCGGGACAGGGGGCTCCTACGAGCAGTACTTC. This sequence encodes CASGLASSGTGGSYEQYF.